These 14 T cell receptor beta chains share one sample of origin, sequenced in a study of blood T cell repertoires in COVID-19. Sequenced by immunoSEQ multiplex PCR; TCRdb stores in-frame clones only, minus some. The table lists about 190,000 clones, around 80% of them singletons, with 2.5% to 3% in the top ten. Sequences were obtained from peripheral blood. These TCRs come from a woman aged 80 or older with active or convalescent COVID-19.

CDR3 nucleotide sequence: TGTGCCAGTACTACTCATCCGCGGGGGAGGGATCAGCCCCAGCATTTT. Translating it yields CASTTHPRGRDQPQHF. The V and J genes are TRBV19 and TRBJ1-5; TRBD1 might be the D (5 bases). Germline lookup yields CDR1 LNHDA and CDR2 SQIVND (reference sequence). This CDR3 contains 16 residues. V was trimmed by 7 bases and J by 5 bases, leaving 21 bases between them.

The chain links TRBV24-1 to TRBJ2-5; no firm D call. V dropped 6 bases and J dropped 5 bases, with 9 bases sitting between them. CDR3 length: 12 amino acids. Germline V CDR1 and CDR2: KGHDR, SFDVKD. The CDR3 protein is CATSRFGETQYF. The CDR3 nucleotides are TGTGCCACCAGTCGATTCGGGGAGACCCAGTACTTC.

This chain connects TRBV18 to TRBJ1-4, with a tentative D call TRBD1 (5 bases). With 1 base removed from V and 0 bases from J, the gap between germline ends came to 9 bases. The germline V gene encodes CDR1 KGHSH and CDR2 LQKENI. The CDR3 is 16 amino acids. The DNA of the CDR3 is TGTGCCAGCTCACCACAGGGGCCTACAACTAATGAAAAACTGTTTTTT. It yields the protein CASSPQGPTTNEKLFF.

This clone was seen only once. The chain uses TRBV30 and TRBJ2-7; tentatively, D is TRBD2 (5 bases). Between the trimmed V and J ends, which lost 6 bases and 4 bases, there was a span of 22 bases. The CDR3 covers 15 residues. Looked up from germline, CDR1 is GTSNPN and CDR2 is SVGIG (reference sequence). This CDR3 is CACQRRGNALYEQYF. CDR3 sequence (DNA): TGTGCCTGTCAAAGAAGAGGGAACGCCTTGTACGAGCAGTACTTC.

In its sample, this clone was seen a few times. The chain employs TRBV6-5 and TRBJ1-5; possibly TRBD1 for D (5 bases). The CDR3 has 14 amino acids. The V and J ends lost 4 bases and 3 bases respectively, with 10 bases between them. Germline V gene data show CDR1 as MNHEY and CDR2 as SVGAGI. Here the CDR3 reads CASSFDRNNQPQHF. The CDR3 DNA reads as TGTGCCAGCAGTTTCGACAGAAACAATCAGCCCCAGCATTTT.

This chain links TRBV9 with TRBJ1-2; D is unresolved. Looked up from germline, CDR1 is SGDLS and CDR2 is YYNGEE. V lost 0 bases and J 4 bases, leaving 7 bases between the germline ends. This CDR3 spans 13 amino acids. The DNA of the CDR3 is TGTGCCAGCAGCGTAGATAGCCTCTATGGCTACACCTTC. As protein: CASSVDSLYGYTF.

The rearrangement links TRBV6-1 to TRBJ1-1; the match to TRBD1 covers 10 bases. CDR1 MNHNS and CDR2 SASEGT come from the germline V gene. The V segment lost 2 bases and the J segment 4 bases; nucleotides outside the gene matches: 7. The CDR3 is 16 residues long. Written as DNA, the CDR3 is TGTGCCAGCAGTGAAAGGAGACAGGGGGCAGCCACTGAAGCTTTCTTT. It is translated as CASSERRQGAATEAFF.

J is TRBJ2-7 and V is TRBV6-6; 9 bases are shared with TRBD1. Per germline, CDR1 MNHNY and CDR2 SVGAGI (reference sequence). The CDR3 runs 14 residues. The V and J ends lost 2 bases and 5 bases, in that order; junction bases with no gene match: 4. The CDR3 sequence is CASSYGGQGNEQYF. Written as DNA, the CDR3 is TGTGCCAGCAGTTACGGCGGACAGGGGAACGAGCAGTACTTC.

The sample holds one count of this clone. The chain combines TRBV5-4 with TRBJ2-1; 8 bases align to TRBD1. The germline gives CDR1 SGHNT, CDR2 YYREEE (reference sequence). This CDR3 has 16 residues. V shed 0 bases and J 7 bases; nucleotides not matched to a gene: 9. CDR3: CASSLGWSGGQNEQFF. The CDR3 region has the DNA TGTGCCAGCAGCTTGGGGTGGTCAGGGGGCCAGAATGAGCAGTTCTTC.

The chain couples TRBV27 to TRBJ1-6; D gene ambiguous. Germline CDR1 reads MNHEY; CDR2 reads SMNVEV (reference sequence). V gave up 4 bases and J gave up 0 bases, with 13 bases separating them. The CDR3 consists of 17 residues. CDR3 coding DNA: TGTGCCAGCAGTTCAGACATCTTCGCCTCCTATAATTCACCCCTCCACTTT. Translating it yields CASSSDIFASYNSPLHF.

The chain links TRBV5-1 to TRBJ1-2; the D gene is possibly TRBD1 (5 bases). The V end was cut by 4 bases, the J end by 2 bases, with 9 bases between. The V gene's germline CDR1 is SGHRS and CDR2 YFSETQ. This CDR3 is built from 13 residues. CDR3 residues: CASSSPGNYGYTF. In DNA form, the CDR3 reads TGCGCCAGCAGCAGCCCAGGGAACTATGGCTACACCTTC. Full variable domain (missing parts from reference TRBV5-1 and TRBJ1-2): KAGVTQTPRYLIKTRGQQVTLSCSPISGHRSVSWYQQTPGQGLQFLFEYFSETQRNKGNFPGRFSGRQFSNSRSEMNVSTLELGDSALYLCASSSPGNYGYTFGSGTRLTVV.

The chain is built from TRBV7-9 and TRBJ2-7; 9 nucleotides match TRBD1. The germline gives CDR1 SEHNR, CDR2 FQNEAQ (reference sequence). The J segment lost 4 bases and the V segment lost 5 bases, leaving 6 bases of the junction unmatched. There are 14 residues in the CDR3. CDR3 amino acids: CASSPMTGGYEQYF. CDR3 DNA sequence: TGTGCCAGCAGCCCGATGACAGGGGGTTACGAGCAGTACTTC.

This rearrangement joins TRBV2 to TRBJ2-3; 8 nucleotides agree with TRBD1. The CDR3 is 16 amino acids. Germline assignment: CDR1 SNHLY and CDR2 FYNNEI. Trimming took 8 bases from V and 3 from J; bases not matched to a gene: 13. Here the CDR3 reads CASSMSGQVGTDTQYF. CDR3 bases: TGTGCCAGCTCCATGTCGGGACAGGTTGGGACAGATACGCAGTATTTT.

The rearrangement links TRBV27 to TRBJ2-3; 11 bases match TRBD2. Germline CDR1 reads MNHEY; CDR2 reads SMNVEV (reference sequence). CDR3 length: 16 residues. V shed 3 bases, J shed 1 base, and the junction held 3 bases outside the gene matches. The CDR3 nucleotides read TGTGCCAGCAGTTTTAGCGGGGGGGCCGGCACAGATACGCAGTATTTT. Protein sequence: CASSFSGGAGTDTQYF.